This entry lists 12 T cell receptor beta chains sequenced from one sample in a study of T cell changes during pregnancy in multiple sclerosis. Profiling relied on immunoSEQ multiplex PCR, and the TCRdb table lists in-frame clones only, not all of them. The data contain about 28,000 clones, 85% to 90% of them singletons. Sequenced material: CD4+ T cells from peripheral blood mononuclear cells, taken in the second trimester of pregnancy. The receptors shown here come from a female donor with multiple sclerosis, enrolled in a pregnancy study.

This clone was observed a single time. V is TRBV6-1 and J is TRBJ2-7; 10 bases align to TRBD1. Germline V gene data show CDR1 as MNHNS and CDR2 as SASEGT. The CDR3 totals 15 residues. Losses at the gene ends were 0 bases for V and 7 bases for J; bases not matched to a gene: 6. For the CDR3, the DNA is TGTGCCAGCAGTGAAGCCCGGACAGGGGGTTGGGAGCAGTACTTC. Protein: CASSEARTGGWEQYF.

The chain carries TRBV13 and TRBJ2-1, with 12 bases that match TRBD2. The CDR3 covers 16 residues. The germline V gene has CDR1 PRHDT and CDR2 FYEKMQ (reference sequence). The trim removed 5 bases at V and 7 bases at J, leaving 9 bases unmatched. The chain's CDR3 is CASSPRTSGVGNEQFF. The CDR3 DNA reads TGTGCCAGCAGCCCCCGGACTAGCGGGGTAGGGAATGAGCAGTTCTTC.

This clone was counted a single time. CDR3 nucleotides: TGTGCCAGCAGTTCCTACACAGGAGGGACTGAAGCTTTCTTT. Translation gives CASSSYTGGTEAFF. The chain joins TRBV28 to TRBJ1-1; possibly TRBD1 for D (5 bases). Germline-derived CDR1 and CDR2 are MDHEN and SYDVKM. With 4 bases removed from V and 5 bases from J, the gap between germline ends came to 14 bases. The CDR3 has 14 amino acids.

The chain combines TRBV2 with TRBJ1-1, with a possible D match to TRBD1 (5 bases). The V end lost 4 bases, the J end lost 0 bases, and 12 bases lay between the germline ends. The CDR3 covers 15 residues. CDR1 and CDR2 from the germline V gene are SNHLY and FYNNEI. The CDR3 loop is CASSVMGQLNTEAFF. In nucleotides, the CDR3 is TGTGCCAGCAGTGTTATGGGGCAGCTGAACACTGAAGCTTTCTTT.

The chain joins TRBV29-1 to TRBJ1-2; D gene unclear. Germline V lookup: CDR1 SQVTM, CDR2 ANQGSEA. The CDR3 is made up of 13 amino acids. Trimming shortened V by 3 bases and J by 8 bases, and 16 bases separated the two germline ends. The CDR3 sequence: CSVDPDGSRGYTF. In DNA, the CDR3 is TGCAGCGTTGACCCGGACGGGAGTCGGGGCTACACCTTC.

The sample holds one count of this clone. The sample holds other DNA sequences that translate to the same CDR3. This chain links TRBV5-4 with TRBJ2-5, with 10 nucleotides matching TRBD2. Trimming cost V 6 bases and J 5 bases; bases outside gene matches: 4. CDR3 size: 13 residues. Germline-derived CDR1 and CDR2 are SGHNT and YYREEE (reference sequence). The CDR3 coding sequence is TGTGCCAGCAATAGCGGGGGGCAGGAGACCCAGTACTTC. Residues: CASNSGGQETQYF.

Concerning this clone itself: Relative to the germline gene, one junction end is altered; a read error may explain this. The V gene is TRBV7-7, the J gene TRBJ2-3, with D possibly being TRBD1 (5 bases). Germline CDR1 and CDR2: SSHAT and FNYEAQ (reference sequence). The length of the CDR3 is 15 residues. Here the CDR3 reads CASSLGRGYTDTQYF. As DNA, the CDR3 is TGTGCTAGCAGCTTGGGGCGAGGATACACAGATACGCAGTATTTT.

The chain joins TRBV7-2 to TRBJ2-7; a weak D match, TRBD1 (6 bases). The V end lost 3 bases, the J end lost 6 bases, and 12 bases lay between the germline ends. CDR1 and CDR2 from the germline V gene are SGHTA and FQGNSA. CDR3 length equals 13 residues. CDR3 sequence: CASSFRDIPEQYF. The CDR3 bases are TGTGCCAGCAGCTTCCGGGACATCCCCGAGCAGTACTTC.

CDR3 in amino acids: CAATLLNSPLHF. The CDR3 DNA is TGTGCCGCTACCCTACTAAATTCACCCCTCCACTTT. V gene TRBV30 combines with J gene TRBJ1-6; D call uncertain. V dropped 8 bases and J dropped 7 bases, with 12 bases sitting between them. The germline V gene has CDR1 GTSNPN and CDR2 SVGIG (reference sequence). CDR3 length equals 12 residues.

The chain is built from TRBV6-5 and TRBJ2-2, with 7 nucleotides matching TRBD2. Germline V gene data show CDR1 as MNHEY and CDR2 as SVGAGI. The J segment lost 4 bases and the V segment lost 6 bases, leaving 8 bases of the junction unmatched. This CDR3 has 15 residues. CDR3 sequence (DNA): TGTGCCAGCAGGGGCTGGGGGGGATCCACCGGGGAGCTGTTTTTT. Encoded protein: CASRGWGGSTGELFF.

The chain is built from TRBV4-3 and TRBJ2-7, with 7 positions matching TRBD2. This CDR3 has 15 residues. CDR1 is LGHNA, CDR2 YSLEER, per germline. Unmatched junction bases numbered 6, after V lost 1 base and J lost 3 bases. The CDR3 DNA follows: TGCGCCAGCAGCCAAGCGGCTAGCGGCCTCTACGAGCAGTACTTC. Amino acids: CASSQAASGLYEQYF.

This clone has only one observation. The chain uses TRBV30 and TRBJ2-1, with D tentatively TRBD1 (6 bases). This CDR3 has 16 amino acids. Germline V CDR1 and CDR2: GTSNPN, SVGIG (reference sequence). With 2 bases removed from V and 6 bases from J, the gap between germline ends came to 20 bases. The CDR3 protein is CAWSSPQGPPFNEQFF. Here the CDR3 DNA reads TGTGCCTGGAGTAGCCCACAGGGACCCCCTTTCAATGAGCAGTTCTTC. The variable domain in full, completed from reference TRBV30 and TRBJ2-1, reads SQTIHQWPATLVQPVGSPLSLECTVEGTSNPNLYWYRQAAGRGLQLLFYSVGIGQISSEVPQNLSASRPQDRQFILSSKKLLLSDSGFYLCAWSSPQGPPFNEQFFGPGTRLTVL.